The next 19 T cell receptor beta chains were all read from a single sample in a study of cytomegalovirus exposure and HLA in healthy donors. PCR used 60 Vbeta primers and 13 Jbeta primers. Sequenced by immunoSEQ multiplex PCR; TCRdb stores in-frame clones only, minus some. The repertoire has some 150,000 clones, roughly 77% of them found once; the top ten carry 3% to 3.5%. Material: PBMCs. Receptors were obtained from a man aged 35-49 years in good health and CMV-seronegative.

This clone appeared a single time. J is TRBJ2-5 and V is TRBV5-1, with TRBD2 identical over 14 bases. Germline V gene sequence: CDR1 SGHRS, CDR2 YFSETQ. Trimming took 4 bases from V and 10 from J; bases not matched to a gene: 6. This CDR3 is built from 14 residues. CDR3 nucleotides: TGCGCCAGCAGCCAGACTAGCGGGGGGGCCGTCCAGTACTTC. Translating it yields CASSQTSGGAVQYF.

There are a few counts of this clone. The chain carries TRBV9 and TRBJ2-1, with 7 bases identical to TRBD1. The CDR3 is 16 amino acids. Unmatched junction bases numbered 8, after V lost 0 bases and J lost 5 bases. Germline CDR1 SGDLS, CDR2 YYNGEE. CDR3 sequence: CASSVVGQHLDNEQFF. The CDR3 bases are TGTGCCAGCAGCGTAGTGGGACAGCATCTAGACAATGAGCAGTTCTTC.

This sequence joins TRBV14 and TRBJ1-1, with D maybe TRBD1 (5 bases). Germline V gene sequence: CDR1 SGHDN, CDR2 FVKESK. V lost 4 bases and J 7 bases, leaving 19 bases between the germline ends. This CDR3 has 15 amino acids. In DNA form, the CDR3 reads TGTGCCAGCAGCCTCACCCTGGGGCAGGGCAGTGAAGCTTTCTTT. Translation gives CASSLTLGQGSEAFF.

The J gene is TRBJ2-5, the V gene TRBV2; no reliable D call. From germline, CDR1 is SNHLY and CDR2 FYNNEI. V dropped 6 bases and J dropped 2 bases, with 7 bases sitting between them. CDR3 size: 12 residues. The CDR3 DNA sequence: TGTGCCAGCAGGGAGTCACAAGAGACCCAGTACTTC. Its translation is CASRESQETQYF.

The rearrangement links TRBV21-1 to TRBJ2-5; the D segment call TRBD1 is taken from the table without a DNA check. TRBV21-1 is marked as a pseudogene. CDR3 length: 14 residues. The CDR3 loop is CASSKWDSGETQYF. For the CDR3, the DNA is TGTGCCAGCAGCAAATGGGACAGCGGAGAGACCCAGTACTTC.

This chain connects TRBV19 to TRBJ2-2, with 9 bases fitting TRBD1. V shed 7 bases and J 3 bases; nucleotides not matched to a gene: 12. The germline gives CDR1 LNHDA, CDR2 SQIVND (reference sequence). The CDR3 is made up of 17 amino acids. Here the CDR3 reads CASTERPRTGDTGELFF. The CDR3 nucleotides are TGTGCCAGTACCGAAAGACCTAGGACAGGGGACACCGGGGAGCTGTTTTTT.

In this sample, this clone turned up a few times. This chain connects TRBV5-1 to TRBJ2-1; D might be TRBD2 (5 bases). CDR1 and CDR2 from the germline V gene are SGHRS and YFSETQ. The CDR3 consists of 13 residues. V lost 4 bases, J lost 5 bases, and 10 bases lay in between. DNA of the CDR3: TGCGCCAGCAGCCCCGGGGTTCACAATGAGCAGTTCTTC. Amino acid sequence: CASSPGVHNEQFF. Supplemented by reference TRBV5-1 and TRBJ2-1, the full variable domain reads KAGVTQTPRYLIKTRGQQVTLSCSPISGHRSVSWYQQTPGQGLQFLFEYFSETQRNKGNFPGRFSGRQFSNSRSEMNVSTLELGDSALYLCASSPGVHNEQFFGPGTRLTVL.

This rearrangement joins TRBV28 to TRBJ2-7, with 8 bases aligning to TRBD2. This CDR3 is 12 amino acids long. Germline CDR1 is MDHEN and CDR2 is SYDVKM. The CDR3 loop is CALGVGGGEQYF. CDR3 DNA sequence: TGTGCTCTAGGTGTCGGCGGGGGGGAGCAGTACTTC.

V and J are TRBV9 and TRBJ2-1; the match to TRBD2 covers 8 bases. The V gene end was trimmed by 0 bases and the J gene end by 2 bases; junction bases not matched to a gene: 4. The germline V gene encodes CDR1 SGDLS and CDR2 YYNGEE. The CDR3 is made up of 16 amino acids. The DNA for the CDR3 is TGTGCCAGCAGCGTAGCTCCCGGGGGGGCCTACAATGAGCAGTTCTTC. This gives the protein CASSVAPGGAYNEQFF.

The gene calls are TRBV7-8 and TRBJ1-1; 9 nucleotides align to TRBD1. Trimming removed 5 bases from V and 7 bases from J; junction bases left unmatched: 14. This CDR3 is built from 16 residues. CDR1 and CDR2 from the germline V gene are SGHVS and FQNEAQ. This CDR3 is CASSPGPGTGKNEAFF. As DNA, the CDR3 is TGTGCCAGCAGCCCGGGGCCCGGGACAGGGAAGAATGAAGCTTTCTTT.

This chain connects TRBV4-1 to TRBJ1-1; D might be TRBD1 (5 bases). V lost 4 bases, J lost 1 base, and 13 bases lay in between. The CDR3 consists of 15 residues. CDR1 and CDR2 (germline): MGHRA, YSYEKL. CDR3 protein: CASSPWGTGNTEAFF. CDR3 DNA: TGCGCCAGCAGCCCATGGGGAACAGGGAACACTGAAGCTTTCTTT.

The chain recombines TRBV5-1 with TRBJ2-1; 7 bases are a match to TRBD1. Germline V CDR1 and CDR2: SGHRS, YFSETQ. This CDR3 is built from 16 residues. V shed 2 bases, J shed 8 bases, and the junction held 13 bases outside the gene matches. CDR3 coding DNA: TGCGCCAGCAGCTTCTACGCCGGGACAGCGCTCGATGAGCAGTTCTTC. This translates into CASSFYAGTALDEQFF.

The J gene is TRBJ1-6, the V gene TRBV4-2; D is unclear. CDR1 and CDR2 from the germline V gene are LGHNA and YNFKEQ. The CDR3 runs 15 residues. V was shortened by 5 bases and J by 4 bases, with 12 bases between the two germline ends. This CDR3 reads CASSSSRGYNSPLHF. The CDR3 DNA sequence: TGTGCCAGCAGCTCATCACGAGGGTATAATTCACCCCTCCACTTT.

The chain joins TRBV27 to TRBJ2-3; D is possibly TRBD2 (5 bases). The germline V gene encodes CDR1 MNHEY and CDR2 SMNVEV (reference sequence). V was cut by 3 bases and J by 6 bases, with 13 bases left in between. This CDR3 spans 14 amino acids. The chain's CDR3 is CASSFDDGEDTQYF. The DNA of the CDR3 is TGTGCCAGCAGTTTTGATGACGGGGAGGATACGCAGTATTTT.

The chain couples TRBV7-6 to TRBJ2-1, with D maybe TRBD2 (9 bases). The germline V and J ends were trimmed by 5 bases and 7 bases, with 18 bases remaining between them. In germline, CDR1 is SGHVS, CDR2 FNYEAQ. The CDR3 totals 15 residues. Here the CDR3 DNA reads TGTGCCAGCAGCCCAGGGGGCGGGGGGGCGAATGAGCAGTTCTTC. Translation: CASSPGGGGANEQFF.

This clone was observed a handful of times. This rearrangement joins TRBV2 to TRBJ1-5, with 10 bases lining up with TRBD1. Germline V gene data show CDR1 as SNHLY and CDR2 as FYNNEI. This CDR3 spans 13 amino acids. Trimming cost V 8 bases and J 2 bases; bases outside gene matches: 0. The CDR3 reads CASGTGGNQPQHF. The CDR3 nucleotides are TGTGCCAGCGGGACAGGGGGCAATCAGCCCCAGCATTTT.

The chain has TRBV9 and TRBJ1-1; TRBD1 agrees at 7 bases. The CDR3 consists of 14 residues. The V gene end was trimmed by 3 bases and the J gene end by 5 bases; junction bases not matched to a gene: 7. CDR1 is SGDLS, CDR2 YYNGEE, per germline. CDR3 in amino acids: CASSGGQRGTEAFF. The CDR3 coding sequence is TGTGCCAGCAGCGGGGGACAGCGCGGGACTGAAGCTTTCTTT.

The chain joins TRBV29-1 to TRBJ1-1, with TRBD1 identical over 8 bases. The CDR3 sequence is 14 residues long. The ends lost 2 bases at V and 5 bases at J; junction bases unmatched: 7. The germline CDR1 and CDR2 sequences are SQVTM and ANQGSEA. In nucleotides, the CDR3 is TGCAGCGTTGAATACAGGGGGGCGGGTACTGAAGCTTTCTTT. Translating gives CSVEYRGAGTEAFF.

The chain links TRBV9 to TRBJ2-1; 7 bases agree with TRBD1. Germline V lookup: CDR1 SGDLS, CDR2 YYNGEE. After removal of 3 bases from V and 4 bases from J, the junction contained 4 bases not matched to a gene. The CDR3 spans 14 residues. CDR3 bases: TGTGCCAGCAGCGGATACAGGGGATACAATGAGCAGTTCTTC. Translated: CASSGYRGYNEQFF.